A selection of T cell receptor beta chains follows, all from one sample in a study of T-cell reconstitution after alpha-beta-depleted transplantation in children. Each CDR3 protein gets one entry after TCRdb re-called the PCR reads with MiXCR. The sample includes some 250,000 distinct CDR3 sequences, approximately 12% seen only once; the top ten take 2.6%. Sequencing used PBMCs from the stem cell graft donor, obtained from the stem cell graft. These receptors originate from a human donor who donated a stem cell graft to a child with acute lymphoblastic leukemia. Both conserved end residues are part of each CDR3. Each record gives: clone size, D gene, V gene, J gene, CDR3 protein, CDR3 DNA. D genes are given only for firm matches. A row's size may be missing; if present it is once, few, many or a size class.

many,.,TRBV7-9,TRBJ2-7,CASSLGAGLHEQYF,TGTGCCAGCAGCTTAGGAGCAGGGCTCCACGAGCAGTACTTC
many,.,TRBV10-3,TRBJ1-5,CAISESPDSNQPQHF,TGTGCCATCAGTGAGTCCCCGGACAGCAATCAGCCCCAGCATTTT
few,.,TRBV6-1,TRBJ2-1,CASREMGEQFF,TGTGCCAGCAGGGAGATGGGTGAGCAGTTCTTC
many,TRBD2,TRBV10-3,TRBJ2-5,CAATSGRQETQYF,TGTGCCGCCACTAGCGGGAGGCAAGAGACCCAGTACTTC
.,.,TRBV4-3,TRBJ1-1,CASSQDLLSFGAFF,TGCGCCAGCAGCCAAGATCTTTTATCTTTCGGGGCTTTCTTT
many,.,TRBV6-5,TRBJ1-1,CASSLGGDVNTEAFF,TGTGCCAGCAGTTTGGGAGGGGATGTGAACACTGAAGCTTTCTTT
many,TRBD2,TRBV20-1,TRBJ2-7,CSAQSGTTKYEQYF,TGCAGTGCTCAATCCGGGACTACGAAATACGAGCAGTACTTC
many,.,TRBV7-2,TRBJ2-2,CASSLAGNTGELFF,TGTGCCAGCAGCTTAGCAGGGAACACCGGGGAGCTGTTTTTT
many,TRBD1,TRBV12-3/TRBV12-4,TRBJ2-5,CASSPKGQGAVQETQYF,TGTGCCAGCAGTCCAAAGGGACAGGGGGCTGTACAAGAGACCCAGTACTTC
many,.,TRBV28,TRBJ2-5,CASSGPPGLYTTQYF,TGTGCCAGCAGTGGACCGCCGGGACTCTATACGACCCAGTACTTC
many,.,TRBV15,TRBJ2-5,CATSRERFPRETQYF,TGTGCCACCAGCAGAGAGAGGTTCCCCCGAGAGACCCAGTACTTC
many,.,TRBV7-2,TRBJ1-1,CASSLVGESAEAFF,TGTGCCAGCAGCTTAGTGGGGGAAAGCGCTGAAGCTTTCTTT
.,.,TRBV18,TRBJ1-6,CASSPGHLNSPLHF,TGTGCCAGCTCACCGGGACACCTTAATTCACCCCTCCACTTT
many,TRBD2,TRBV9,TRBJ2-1,CASNRGGAYNEQFF,TGTGCCAGCAATCGCGGGGGGGCGTACAATGAGCAGTTCTTC
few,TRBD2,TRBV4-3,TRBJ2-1,CASSQVGLAGLFNEQFF,TGCGCCAGCAGCCAAGTTGGTCTAGCGGGCCTTTTCAATGAGCAGTTCTTC
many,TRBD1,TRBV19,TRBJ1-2,CASSTDREVGTNYGYTF,TGTGCCAGTAGCACCGACAGGGAAGTTGGGACTAACTATGGCTACACCTTC
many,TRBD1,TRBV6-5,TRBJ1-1,CASSRDRGGEAFF,TGTGCCAGCAGCCGTGACAGGGGAGGGGAAGCTTTCTTT
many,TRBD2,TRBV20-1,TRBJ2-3,CSARGTSGGEGPTDTQYF,TGCAGTGCTAGAGGGACTAGCGGGGGGGAAGGCCCCACAGATACGCAGTATTTT
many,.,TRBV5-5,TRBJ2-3,CASSWVTDTQYF,TGTGCCAGCAGCTGGGTCACAGATACGCAGTATTTT
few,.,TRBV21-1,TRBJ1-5,CASSKRAGHINQPQHF,TGTGCCAGCAGCAAAAGGGCGGGACATATAAATCAGCCCCAGCATTTT
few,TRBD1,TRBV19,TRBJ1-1,CASRSAGTGVNTEAFF,TGTGCCAGTAGAAGCGCCGGGACAGGCGTGAACACTGAAGCTTTCTTT
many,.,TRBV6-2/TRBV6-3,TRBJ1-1,CASTSRVGTRVGTEAFF,TGTGCCAGCACCAGTCGGGTCGGCACGCGGGTTGGCACTGAAGCTTTCTTT
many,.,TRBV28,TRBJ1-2,CASSPGGVWGYTF,TGTGCCAGCAGTCCAGGAGGTGTCTGGGGCTACACCTTC
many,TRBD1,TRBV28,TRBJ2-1,CASSTAGGIYNEQFF,TGTGCCAGCAGTACGGCAGGGGGCATTTACAATGAGCAGTTCTTC
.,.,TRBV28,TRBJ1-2,CASSTPEKTRIHTF,TGTGCCAGCAGCACCCCCGAGAAAACCCGGATCCACACCTTC
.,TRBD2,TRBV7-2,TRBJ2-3,CASSPRGLAGGGDTQYF,TGTGCCAGCAGCCCCCGCGGACTAGCGGGAGGGGGAGATACGCAGTATTTT
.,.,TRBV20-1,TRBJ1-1,CSAIKNTEAFF,TGCAGTGCTATAAAGAACACTGAAGCTTTCTTT
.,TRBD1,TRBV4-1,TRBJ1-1,CASSSPQGRGGTEAFF,TGCGCCAGCAGCTCACCACAGGGGCGAGGTGGCACTGAAGCTTTCTTT
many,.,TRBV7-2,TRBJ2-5,CASSLGFRDRETQYF,TGTGCCAGCAGCTTAGGCTTCAGGGATCGCGAGACCCAGTACTTC
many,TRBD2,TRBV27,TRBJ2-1,CASSVIGLASYNEQFF,TGTGCCAGCAGCGTTATTGGACTAGCGAGCTACAATGAGCAGTTCTTC
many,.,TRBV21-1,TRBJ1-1,CASSKVRTVRWDTEAFF,TGTGCCAGCAGCAAAGTAAGGACAGTTAGGTGGGACACTGAAGCTTTCTTT
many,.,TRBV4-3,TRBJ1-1,CASSQDQGPNSEAFF,TGCGCCAGCAGCCAAGATCAGGGACCCAACTCTGAAGCTTTCTTT
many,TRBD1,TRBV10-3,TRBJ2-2,CAINDRATGELFF,TGTGCCATCAATGACAGGGCCACCGGGGAGCTGTTTTTT
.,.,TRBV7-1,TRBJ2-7,CASSSGLQVRSYEQYF,TGTGCCAGCAGCTCCGGGCTCCAAGTTCGCTCCTACGAGCAGTACTTC
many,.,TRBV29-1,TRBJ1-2,CSVGPEGGYTF,TGCAGCGTGGGGCCGGAGGGTGGCTACACCTTC
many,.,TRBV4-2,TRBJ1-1,CASSQGLDRPLNTEAFF,TGTGCCAGCAGCCAGGGTTTAGACAGGCCGCTGAACACTGAAGCTTTCTTT
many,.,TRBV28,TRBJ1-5,CASSLGGGAGNQPQHF,TGTGCCAGCAGTTTAGGCGGGGGCGCGGGGAATCAGCCCCAGCATTTT
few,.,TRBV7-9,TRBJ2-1,CASSARTGFNEQFF,TGTGCCAGCAGCGCCCGAACAGGGTTCAATGAGCAGTTCTTC
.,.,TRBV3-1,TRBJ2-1,CASSLRRHEQFF,TGTGCCAGCAGCCTCAGGAGACATGAGCAGTTCTTC
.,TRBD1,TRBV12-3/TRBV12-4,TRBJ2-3,CASSQIQGADTQYF,TGTGCCAGCAGCCAGATACAGGGGGCAGATACGCAGTATTTT
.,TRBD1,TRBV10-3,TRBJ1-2,CAISEGGLPEYGYTF,TGTGCCATCAGTGAAGGGGGCTTACCCGAGTATGGCTACACCTTC
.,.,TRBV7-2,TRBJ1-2,CATGQNYGYTF,TGTGCCACCGGACAGAACTATGGCTACACCTTC
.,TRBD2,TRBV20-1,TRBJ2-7,CSARGGTSGGPRSGQYF,TGCAGTGCTAGAGGGGGGACTAGCGGGGGGCCAAGGTCTGGGCAGTACTTC
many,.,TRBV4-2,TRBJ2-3,CASSQGGRGLVGDTQYF,TGTGCCAGCAGCCAAGGAGGGCGGGGCTTGGTAGGTGATACGCAGTATTTT
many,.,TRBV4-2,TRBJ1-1,CASSQDPGNTEAFF,TGTGCCAGCAGCCAAGATCCTGGGAACACTGAAGCTTTCTTT
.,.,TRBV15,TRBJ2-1,CATSRVGARRHEQFF,TGTGCCACCAGCAGAGTCGGCGCCCGGCGACATGAGCAGTTCTTC
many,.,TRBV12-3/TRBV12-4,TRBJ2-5,CASSLRASLETQYF,TGTGCCAGCAGTTTACGGGCTAGCTTGGAGACCCAGTACTTC
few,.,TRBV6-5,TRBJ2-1,CASSYSGLATYNEQFF,TGTGCCAGCAGTTACTCGGGGCTAGCGACCTACAATGAGCAGTTCTTC
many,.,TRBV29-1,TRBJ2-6,CSVNLWPQPPGANVLTF,TGCAGCGTCAACCTTTGGCCTCAACCTCCTGGGGCCAACGTCCTGACTTTC
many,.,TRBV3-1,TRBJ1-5,CASSQDRNQPQHF,TGTGCCAGCAGCCAAGATCGTAATCAGCCCCAGCATTTT
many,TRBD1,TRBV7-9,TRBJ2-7,CASSWMGTGHEQYF,TGTGCCAGCAGCTGGATGGGGACAGGGCATGAGCAGTACTTC
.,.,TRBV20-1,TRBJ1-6,CSARERISAYNSPLHF,TGCAGTGCTAGAGAGAGAATTAGCGCCTATAATTCACCCCTCCACTTT
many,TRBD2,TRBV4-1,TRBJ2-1,CASSLQTSGSGNEQFF,TGCGCCAGCAGCCTACAGACTAGCGGGAGTGGGAATGAGCAGTTCTTC
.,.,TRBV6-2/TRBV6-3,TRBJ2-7,CASSRPFSYEQYF,TGTGCCAGCAGTCGACCGTTCTCCTACGAGCAGTACTTC